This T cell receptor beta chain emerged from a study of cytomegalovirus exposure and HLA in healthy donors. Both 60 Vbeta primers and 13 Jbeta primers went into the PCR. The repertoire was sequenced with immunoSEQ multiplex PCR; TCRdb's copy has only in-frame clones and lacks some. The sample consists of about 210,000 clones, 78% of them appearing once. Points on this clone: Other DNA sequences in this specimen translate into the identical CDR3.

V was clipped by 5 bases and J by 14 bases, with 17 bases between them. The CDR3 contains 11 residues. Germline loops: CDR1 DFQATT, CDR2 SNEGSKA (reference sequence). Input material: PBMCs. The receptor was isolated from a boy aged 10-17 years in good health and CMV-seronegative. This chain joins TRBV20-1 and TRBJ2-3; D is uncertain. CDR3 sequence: CSAEQVQVGYF. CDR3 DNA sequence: TGCAGTGCTGAGCAGGTTCAGGTCGGGTATTTT.